Shown below are 26 T cell receptor beta chains from a single sample sequenced in a study of Ad26.COV2.S vaccination and SARS-CoV-2 variants. Noted treatment: around 19 received Ad26.COV2.S at low or high dose, single or two shots; roughly five received placebo; per-sample allocation not given. The samples date from day 63 after the first vaccine or placebo injection. Assay used: immunoSEQ multiplex PCR; TCRdb lists only in-frame clones, some missing. The table records under 500,000 clones, around 92% of them present only once. Sequencing was performed on peripheral blood, taken in a trial of Ad26.COV2.S vaccine versus placebo. The receptors were sampled from a person aged 18-65 years who received the Ad26.COV2.S COVID-19 vaccine or a placebo.

The genes are TRBV6-6 and TRBJ1-1; TRBD1 agrees at 7 bases. V was pared by 2 bases and J by 6 bases, with 6 bases of the junction left unmatched. This CDR3 comprises 14 residues. In germline, CDR1 is MNHNY, CDR2 SVGAGI (reference sequence). The DNA of the CDR3 is TGTGCCAGCAGTTACCCAGGGGGATCCTCTGAAGCTTTCTTT. Translated: CASSYPGGSSEAFF.

The gene calls are TRBV7-2 and TRBJ2-1, with TRBD2 matching over 8 bases. This CDR3 is built from 14 residues. The J segment lost 8 bases and the V segment lost 0 bases, leaving 3 bases of the junction unmatched. The germline V gene encodes CDR1 SGHTA and CDR2 FQGNSA. This CDR3 is CASSLAGRGDEQFF. The CDR3 region has the DNA TGTGCCAGCAGCTTAGCAGGGCGGGGGGATGAGCAGTTCTTC.

The V gene is TRBV27, the J gene TRBJ1-6; TRBD1 matches 9 bases. CDR1 is MNHEY, CDR2 SMNVEV, per germline (reference sequence). V dropped 8 bases and J dropped 13; count of bases not matched to a gene: 9. This CDR3 contains 13 residues. CDR3 sequence: CASSRTGVFPLHF. Written as DNA, the CDR3 is TGTGCCAGCTCAAGGACAGGGGTATTCCCCCTCCACTTT.

The gene calls are TRBV3-1 (or the pseudogene TRBV3-2) and TRBJ1-5; D call uncertain. V was clipped by 0 bases and J by 2 bases, with 14 bases between them. Germline CDR1 LGHDT, CDR2 YNNKEL (reference sequence). The CDR3 runs to 17 residues. The CDR3 nucleotides are TGTGCCAGCAGCCAAGATCGGGAGGGAATCGGCAATCAGCCCCAGCATTTT. Translating gives CASSQDREGIGNQPQHF.

The rearrangement joins TRBV6-6 to TRBJ1-1; D might be TRBD1 (6 bases). The CDR3 is 16 amino acids. The germline V gene has CDR1 MNHNY and CDR2 SVGAGI (reference sequence). V was clipped by 5 bases and J by 4 bases, with 20 bases between them. CDR3 nucleotide sequence: TGTGCCAGCAGTCAACTCAGGGGCCGGGGCGGCACTGAAGCTTTCTTT. It translates to CASSQLRGRGGTEAFF.

The rearrangement uses TRBV27 and TRBJ2-1; TRBD1 is a possible D gene (6 bases). From germline, CDR1 is MNHEY and CDR2 SMNVEV (reference sequence). V lost 10 bases and J lost 3, with 19 bases in between. The CDR3 is made up of 15 amino acids. The CDR3 DNA sequence: TGTGCCACCAGGGGCTTGGGGGCCTTCTACAATGAGCAGTTCTTC. Its translation: CATRGLGAFYNEQFF.

The chain links TRBV4-3 to TRBJ1-6; possible D gene TRBD1, 6 bases. The length of the CDR3 is 19 residues. Germline V lookup: CDR1 LGHNA, CDR2 YSLEER. Trimming took off 0 bases at V and 0 bases at J, with 15 bases between the two ends. CDR3 loop: CASSQDVQGPSSYNSPLHF. Written as DNA, the CDR3 is TGCGCCAGCAGCCAAGATGTCCAGGGGCCCAGCTCCTATAATTCACCCCTCCACTTT.

The chain combines TRBV27 with TRBJ1-4; D perhaps matches TRBD1 (6 bases). The germline V and J ends were trimmed by 2 bases and 7 bases, with 11 bases remaining between them. There are 14 residues in the CDR3. Germline V gene sequence: CDR1 MNHEY, CDR2 SMNVEV (reference sequence). The CDR3: CASSLRGAGEKLFF. DNA of the CDR3: TGTGCCAGCAGTTTAAGGGGGGCCGGTGAAAAACTGTTTTTT.

This clone occurred once. The chain links TRBV4-3 to TRBJ1-2; perhaps TRBD1 as D (5 bases). CDR3 size: 15 residues. The germline CDR1 and CDR2 sequences are LGHNA and YSLEER. The V end was cut by 1 base, the J end by 8 bases, with 17 bases between. The CDR3 sequence is CASSQVLYGASGYTF. CDR3 bases: TGCGCCAGCAGCCAAGTACTCTATGGGGCTAGCGGCTACACCTTC.

The chain carries TRBV5-1 and TRBJ2-1, with 8 bases that match TRBD2. With 6 bases clipped from V and 8 bases from J, the junction kept 4 bases outside the gene matches. The CDR3 has 12 residues. The germline CDR1 and CDR2 sequences are SGHRS and YFSETQ. DNA of the CDR3: TGCGCCAGCAACACAGCGGGGGATGAGCAGTTCTTC. Its protein is CASNTAGDEQFF.

This chain links TRBV19 with TRBJ2-1; no firm D call. The CDR3 consists of 12 residues. CDR1 and CDR2 from the germline V gene are LNHDA and SQIVND (reference sequence). V lost 2 bases to trimming and J lost 7 bases, with 6 bases between them. The CDR3 reads CASSIHGNEQFF. Here the CDR3 DNA reads TGTGCCAGTAGTATACACGGGAATGAGCAGTTCTTC. The whole variable domain, filled in from reference TRBV19 and TRBJ2-1, reads DGGITQSPKYLFRKEGQNVTLSCEQNLNHDAMYWYRQDPGQGLRLIYYSQIVNDFQKGDIAEGYSVSREKKESFPLTVTSAQKNPTAFYLCASSIHGNEQFFGPGTRLTVL.

The chain couples TRBV7-9 to TRBJ1-3; D is possibly TRBD1 (6 bases). The CDR3 runs 16 residues. The V and J ends lost 4 bases and 4 bases respectively, with 17 bases between them. Per germline, CDR1 SEHNR and CDR2 FQNEAQ (reference sequence). The CDR3 spells CASSYLTGPSGNTIYF. The DNA of the CDR3 is TGTGCCAGCAGCTACTTAACAGGGCCCTCAGGAAACACCATATATTTT. The whole variable domain, remainder taken from reference TRBV7-9 and TRBJ1-3, is DTGVSQNPRHKITKRGQNVTFRCDPISEHNRLYWYRQTLGQGPEFLTYFQNEAQLEKSRLLSDRFSAERPKGSFSTLEIQRTEQGDSAMYLCASSYLTGPSGNTIYFGEGSWLTVV.

The genes are TRBV27 and TRBJ2-5; D is unclear. V lost 5 bases, J lost 0 bases, and 10 bases lay in between. The germline gives CDR1 MNHEY, CDR2 SMNVEV (reference sequence). The CDR3 loop spans 14 amino acids. CDR3 in amino acids: CASSRTDYQETQYF. CDR3 DNA: TGTGCCAGCAGTCGGACGGATTACCAAGAGACCCAGTACTTC.

V gene TRBV7-9 combines with J gene TRBJ2-3; D gene ambiguous. Germline V lookup: CDR1 SEHNR, CDR2 FQNEAQ (reference sequence). The germline V and J ends were trimmed by 1 base and 7 bases, with 3 bases remaining between them. This CDR3 region has 11 residues. The CDR3 DNA is TGTGCCAGCAGCTTAGGATATACGCAGTATTTT. This gives the protein CASSLGYTQYF.

The count of this clone is one. The chain combines TRBV29-1 with TRBJ1-2, with 9 bases lining up with TRBD1. CDR1 is SQVTM, CDR2 ANQGSEA, per germline. V gave up 3 bases and J gave up 5 bases; unmatched junction bases: 10. The CDR3 has 15 amino acids. The CDR3 is CSVDGGTGGGYGYTF. CDR3 DNA sequence: TGCAGCGTTGACGGGGGCACAGGGGGCGGATATGGCTACACCTTC.

The gene calls are TRBV18 and TRBJ2-1; the D is unclear. V lost 3 bases and J lost 0, with 18 bases in between. CDR3 size: 18 residues. CDR1 and CDR2 from the germline V gene are KGHSH and LQKENI. The CDR3 sequence is CASSPLVITTSSYNEQFF. CDR3 nucleotide sequence: TGTGCCAGCTCACCCCTCGTTATTACGACCAGCTCCTACAATGAGCAGTTCTTC.

V usage is TRBV5-1 and J usage is TRBJ2-7, with TRBD2 identical over 7 bases. Germline-derived CDR1 and CDR2 are SGHRS and YFSETQ. The ends lost 0 bases at V and 2 bases at J; junction bases unmatched: 5. The CDR3 sequence is 15 residues long. The CDR3, as DNA: TGCGCCAGCAGCTTGGCGTCTAGCGGCCCCTACGAGCAGTACTTC. It is translated as CASSLASSGPYEQYF.

The J gene is TRBJ2-1, the V gene TRBV5-1, with 7 bases identical to TRBD1. V gave up 5 bases and J gave up 5 bases; unmatched junction bases: 4. CDR1 is SGHRS, CDR2 YFSETQ, per germline. CDR3 length: 13 residues. CDR3 DNA: TGCGCCAGCAGTTTTGACAGGGACAATGAGCAGTTCTTC. Residues: CASSFDRDNEQFF.

The rearrangement joins TRBV4-1 to TRBJ2-1; 7 nucleotides align to TRBD1. Germline lookup yields CDR1 MGHRA and CDR2 YSYEKL. V dropped 3 bases and J dropped 0; count of bases not matched to a gene: 11. This CDR3 spans 18 amino acids. CDR3 in amino acids: CASSQGSTGKASYNEQFF. The DNA of the CDR3 is TGCGCCAGCAGCCAGGGATCGACAGGGAAAGCCTCCTACAATGAGCAGTTCTTC.

This rearrangement joins TRBV10-1 to TRBJ1-2; D may be TRBD1 (6 bases). Trimming removed 9 bases from V and 4 bases from J, with 21 bases in between. CDR3 size: 15 residues. Germline CDR1 reads WNHNN; CDR2 reads SYGVQD (reference sequence). CDR3: CASLFTGCRLYGYTF. CDR3 sequence (DNA): TGCGCCAGTCTATTTACAGGGTGTCGGCTCTATGGCTACACCTTC.

The chain recombines TRBV19 with TRBJ2-7; 9 nucleotides line up with TRBD1. V lost 3 bases and J lost 1; bases outside the gene matches: 4. This CDR3 comprises 15 residues. Germline V gene lookup returns CDR1 LNHDA and CDR2 SQIVND (reference sequence). The DNA of the CDR3 is TGTGCCAGTAGTATCTTGACAGGGGGATCCTACGAGCAGTACTTC. Its protein is CASSILTGGSYEQYF.

This rearrangement joins TRBV7-9 to TRBJ1-1; D not certain. V was pared by 1 base and J by 1 base, with 10 bases between. The CDR3 runs 15 residues. Germline V gene lookup returns CDR1 SEHNR and CDR2 FQNEAQ (reference sequence). CDR3 DNA sequence: TGTGCCAGCAGCTTAGATGGACTTACGAACACTGAAGCTTTCTTT. Amino acid sequence: CASSLDGLTNTEAFF.

The V gene is TRBV18, the J gene TRBJ2-7, with 9 bases aligning to TRBD1. Germline CDR1 and CDR2: KGHSH and LQKENI. The CDR3 is 16 amino acids. Unmatched junction bases numbered 8, after V lost 0 bases and J lost 5 bases. CDR3 DNA: TGTGCCAGCTCACCACCGCGGACAGGGGTAAGGAACGAGCAGTACTTC. This sequence encodes CASSPPRTGVRNEQYF.

The CDR3: CASNKLDRVNEAFF. The DNA of the CDR3 is TGTGCCAGCAACAAATTAGACAGGGTTAATGAAGCTTTCTTT. The rearrangement joins TRBV6-6 to TRBJ1-1, with 7 nucleotides matching TRBD1. V was pared by 7 bases and J by 7 bases, with 12 bases of the junction left unmatched. The CDR3 is made up of 14 amino acids. The germline CDR1 and CDR2 sequences are MNHNY and SVGAGI (reference sequence).

The rearrangement links TRBV7-9 to TRBJ2-1; D is possibly TRBD1 or TRBD2 (5 bases each). V was pared by 3 bases and J by 8 bases, with 17 bases between. This CDR3 contains 15 residues. Germline loops: CDR1 SEHNR, CDR2 FQNEAQ (reference sequence). CDR3 amino acids: CASSFFKGPSDEQFF. CDR3 coding DNA: TGTGCCAGCAGCTTTTTTAAGGGACCTTCGGATGAGCAGTTCTTC.

The chain recombines TRBV6-5 with TRBJ2-5, with a possible D match to TRBD2 (6 bases). The CDR3 sequence is 15 residues long. Trimming left V 1 base short and J 1 base short, with 10 bases between. Per the germline V gene, CDR1 is MNHEY and CDR2 is SVGAGI. CDR3 in DNA: TGTGCCAGCAGTTACTACCCTAGCGTCCAAGAGACCCAGTACTTC. This sequence encodes CASSYYPSVQETQYF.